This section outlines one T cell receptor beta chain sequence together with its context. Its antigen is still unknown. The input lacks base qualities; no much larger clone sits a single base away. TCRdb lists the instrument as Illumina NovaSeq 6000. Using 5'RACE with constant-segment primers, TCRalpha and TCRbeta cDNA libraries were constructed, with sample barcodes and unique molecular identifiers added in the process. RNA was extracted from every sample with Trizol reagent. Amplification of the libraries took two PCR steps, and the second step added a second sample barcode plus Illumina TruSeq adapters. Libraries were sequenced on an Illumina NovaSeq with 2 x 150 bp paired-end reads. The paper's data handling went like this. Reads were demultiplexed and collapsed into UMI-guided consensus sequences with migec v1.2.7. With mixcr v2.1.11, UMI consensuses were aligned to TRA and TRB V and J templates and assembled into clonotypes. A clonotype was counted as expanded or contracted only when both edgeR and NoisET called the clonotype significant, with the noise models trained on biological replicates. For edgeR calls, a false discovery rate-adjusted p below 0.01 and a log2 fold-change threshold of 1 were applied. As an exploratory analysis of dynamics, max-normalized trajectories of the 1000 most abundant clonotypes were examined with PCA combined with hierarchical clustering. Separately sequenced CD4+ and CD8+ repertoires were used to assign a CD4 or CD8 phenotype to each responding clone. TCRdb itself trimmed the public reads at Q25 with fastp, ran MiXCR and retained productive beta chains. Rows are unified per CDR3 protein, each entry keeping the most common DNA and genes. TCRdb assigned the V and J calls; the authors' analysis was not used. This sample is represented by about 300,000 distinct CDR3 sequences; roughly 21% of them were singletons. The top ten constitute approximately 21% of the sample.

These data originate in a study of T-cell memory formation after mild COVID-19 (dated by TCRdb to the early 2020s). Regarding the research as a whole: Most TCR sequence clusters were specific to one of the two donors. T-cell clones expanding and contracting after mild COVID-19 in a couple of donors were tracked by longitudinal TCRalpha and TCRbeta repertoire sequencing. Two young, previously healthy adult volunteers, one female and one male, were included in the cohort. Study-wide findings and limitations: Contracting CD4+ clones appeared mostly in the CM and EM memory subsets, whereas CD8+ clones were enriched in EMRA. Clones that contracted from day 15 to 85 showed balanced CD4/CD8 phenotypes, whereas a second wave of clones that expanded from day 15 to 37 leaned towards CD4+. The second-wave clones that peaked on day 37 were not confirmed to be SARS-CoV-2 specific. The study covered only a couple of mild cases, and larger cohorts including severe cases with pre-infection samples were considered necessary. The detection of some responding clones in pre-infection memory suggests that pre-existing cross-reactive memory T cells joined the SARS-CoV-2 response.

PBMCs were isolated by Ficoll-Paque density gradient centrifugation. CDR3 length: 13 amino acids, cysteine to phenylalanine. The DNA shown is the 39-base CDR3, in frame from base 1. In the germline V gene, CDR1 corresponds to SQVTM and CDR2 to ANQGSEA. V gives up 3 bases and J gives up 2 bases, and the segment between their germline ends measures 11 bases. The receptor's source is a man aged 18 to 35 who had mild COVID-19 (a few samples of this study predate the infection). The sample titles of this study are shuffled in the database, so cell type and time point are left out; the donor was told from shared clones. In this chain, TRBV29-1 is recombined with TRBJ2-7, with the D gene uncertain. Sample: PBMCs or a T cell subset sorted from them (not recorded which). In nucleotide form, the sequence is TGCAGCGTTGAGATTGGCTACCCCTACGAGCAGTACTTC. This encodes CSVEIGYPYEQYF.